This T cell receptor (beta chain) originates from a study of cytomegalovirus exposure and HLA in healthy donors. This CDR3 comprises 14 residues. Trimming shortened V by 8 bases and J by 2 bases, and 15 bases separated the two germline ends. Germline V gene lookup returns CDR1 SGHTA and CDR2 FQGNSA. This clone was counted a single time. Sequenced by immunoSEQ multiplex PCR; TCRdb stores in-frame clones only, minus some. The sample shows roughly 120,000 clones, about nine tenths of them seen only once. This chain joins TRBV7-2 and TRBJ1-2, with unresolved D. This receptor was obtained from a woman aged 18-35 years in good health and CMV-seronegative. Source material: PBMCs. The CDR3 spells CASVLLGGNYGYTF. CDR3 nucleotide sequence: TGTGCCAGCGTTCTCCTTGGAGGCAACTATGGCTACACCTTC.